These T cell receptor beta chains were read from a single sample in a study of OX40 agonist ivuxolimab in advanced cancers. Sequencing used immunoSEQ multiplex PCR; TCRdb keeps in-frame clones, though not all of them. This sample has 90,000 or so clones, with 75% to 95% found just once. Source: CD4+ or CD8+ T cells sorted from blood, taken in a trial of the OX40 agonist ivuxolimab. The receptors come from an adult with an advanced solid tumor such as melanoma, head and neck, liver or kidney cancer. CDR3s include the opening cysteine and the closing phenylalanine or tryptophan. D genes are given only for firm matches. The size entry is marked missing in some rows and otherwise reads once, few, many or a size class.

TRBJ2-7 | NA | TRBV10-1 | TRBD2 | TGCGCCAGCAGTGAAAACCCGGGGGGTGAGCAGTACTTC | CASSENPGGEQYF
TRBJ2-7 | NA | TRBV5-1 | TRBD2 | TGCGCCAGCAGCGTCACCGCCGGGACTAGCGGTTCTGGGCAGTACTTC | CASSVTAGTSGSGQYF
TRBJ1-2 | NA | TRBV19 | NA | TGTGCCAGTAGTAGGGGCGTACGGGCGGGCTACACCTTC | CASSRGVRAGYTF
TRBJ1-2 | NA | TRBV28 | NA | TGTGCCAGCAGTTTACTTTACAGGGATGGCTACACCTTC | CASSLLYRDGYTF
TRBJ2-5 | once | TRBV11-3 | NA | TGTGCCAGCAGCTTAGTCGGGGGAACAGAGACCCAGTACTTC | CASSLVGGTETQYF
TRBJ2-7 | NA | TRBV12-1 | NA | TGTGCCAGCAGCTTTAGGTCTCGGGTGGCGGGAGCCGCAAGGAGCTCCTACGAGCAGTACTTC | CASSFRSRVAGAARSSYEQYF
TRBJ1-5 | NA | TRBV30 | NA | TGTGCCTGGAGTCAGGGTAGCAATCAGCCCCAGCATTTT | CAWSQGSNQPQHF
TRBJ2-2 | NA | TRBV10-1 | TRBD1 | TGCGCCAGCAGTTCCGGGACAGCTAACACCGGGGAGCTGTTTTTT | CASSSGTANTGELFF
TRBJ2-3 | NA | TRBV7-9 | NA | TGTGCCAGCAGCTTAATTCGCGGCGGAGATACGCAGTATTTT | CASSLIRGGDTQYF
TRBJ1-1 | NA | TRBV29-1 | NA | TGCAGCCTGGTTTCGGACCCCGGGGGCCCTGAAGCTTTCTTT | CSLVSDPGGPEAFF
TRBJ2-7 | NA | TRBV21-1 | NA | TGTGCCAGCAGCAAAAGGGGTAGGTACGAGCAGTACTTC | CASSKRGRYEQYF
TRBJ2-4 | NA | TRBV18 | NA | TGTGCCAGCTCACCGCGCCGTGGGGGCGACATTCAGTACTTC | CASSPRRGGDIQYF
TRBJ2-5 | NA | TRBV7-8 | TRBD1 | TGTGCCAGCAGCTGGGACAGGGCAGAGACCCAGTACTTC | CASSWDRAETQYF